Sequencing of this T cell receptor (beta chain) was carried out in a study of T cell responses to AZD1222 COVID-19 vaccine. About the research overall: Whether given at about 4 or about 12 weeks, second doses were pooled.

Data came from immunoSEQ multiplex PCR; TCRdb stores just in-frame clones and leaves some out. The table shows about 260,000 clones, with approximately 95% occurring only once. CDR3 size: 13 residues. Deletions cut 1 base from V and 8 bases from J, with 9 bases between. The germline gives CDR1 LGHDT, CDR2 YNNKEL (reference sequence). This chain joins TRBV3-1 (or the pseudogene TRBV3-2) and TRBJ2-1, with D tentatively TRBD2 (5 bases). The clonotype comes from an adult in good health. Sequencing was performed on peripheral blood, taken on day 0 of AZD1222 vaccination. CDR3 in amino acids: CASSQVTGDEQFF. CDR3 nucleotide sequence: TGTGCCAGCAGCCAAGTGACCGGGGATGAGCAGTTCTTC.